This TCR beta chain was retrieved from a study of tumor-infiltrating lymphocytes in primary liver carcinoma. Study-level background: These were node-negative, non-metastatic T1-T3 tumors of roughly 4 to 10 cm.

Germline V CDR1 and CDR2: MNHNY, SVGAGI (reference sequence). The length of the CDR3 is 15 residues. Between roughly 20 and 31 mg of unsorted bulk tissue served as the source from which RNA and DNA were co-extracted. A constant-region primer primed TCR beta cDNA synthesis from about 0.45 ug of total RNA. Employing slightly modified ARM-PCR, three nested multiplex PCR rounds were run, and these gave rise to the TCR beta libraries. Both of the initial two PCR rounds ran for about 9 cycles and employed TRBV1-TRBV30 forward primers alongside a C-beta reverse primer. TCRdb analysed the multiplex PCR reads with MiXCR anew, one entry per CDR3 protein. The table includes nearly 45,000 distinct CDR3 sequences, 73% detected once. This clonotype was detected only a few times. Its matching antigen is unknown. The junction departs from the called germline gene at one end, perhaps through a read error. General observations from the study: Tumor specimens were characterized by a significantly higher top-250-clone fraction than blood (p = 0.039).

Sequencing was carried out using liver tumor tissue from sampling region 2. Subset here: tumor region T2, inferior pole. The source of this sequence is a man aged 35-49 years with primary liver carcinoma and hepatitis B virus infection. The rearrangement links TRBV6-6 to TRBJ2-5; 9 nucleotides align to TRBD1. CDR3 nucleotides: TGTGCCAGCAGGGTTACAGGGGGCTTCGGGGAGACCCAGTGCTTC. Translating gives CASRVTGGFGETQCF.